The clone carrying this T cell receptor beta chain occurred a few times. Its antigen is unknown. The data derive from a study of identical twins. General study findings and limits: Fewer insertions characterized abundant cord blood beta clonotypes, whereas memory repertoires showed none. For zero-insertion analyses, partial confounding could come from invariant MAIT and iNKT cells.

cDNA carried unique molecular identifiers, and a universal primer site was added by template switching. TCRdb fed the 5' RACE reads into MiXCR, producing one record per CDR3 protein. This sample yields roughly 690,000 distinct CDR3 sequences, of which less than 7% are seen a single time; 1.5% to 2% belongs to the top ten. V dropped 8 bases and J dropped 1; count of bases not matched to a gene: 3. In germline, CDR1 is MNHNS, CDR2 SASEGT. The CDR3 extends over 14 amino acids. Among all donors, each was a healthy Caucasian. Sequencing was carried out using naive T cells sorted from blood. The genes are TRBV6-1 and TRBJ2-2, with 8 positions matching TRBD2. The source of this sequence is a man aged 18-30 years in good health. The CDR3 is CASGREGNTGELFF. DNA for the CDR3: TGTGCCAGCGGACGGGAGGGGAACACCGGGGAGCTGTTTTTT.